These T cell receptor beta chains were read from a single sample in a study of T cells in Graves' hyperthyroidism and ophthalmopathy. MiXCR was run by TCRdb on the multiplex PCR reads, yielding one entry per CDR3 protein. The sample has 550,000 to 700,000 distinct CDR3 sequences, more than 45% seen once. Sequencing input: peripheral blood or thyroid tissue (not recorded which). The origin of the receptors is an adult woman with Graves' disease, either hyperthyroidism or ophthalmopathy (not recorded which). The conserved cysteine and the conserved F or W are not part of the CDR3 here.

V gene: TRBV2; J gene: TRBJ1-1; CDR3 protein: ASSVDTGSTEAF
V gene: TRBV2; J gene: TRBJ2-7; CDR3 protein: ASGSWNRDRVYEQY
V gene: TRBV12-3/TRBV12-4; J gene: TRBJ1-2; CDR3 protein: ASSLTTWDGYT
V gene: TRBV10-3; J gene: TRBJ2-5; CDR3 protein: AISGGLAETQY
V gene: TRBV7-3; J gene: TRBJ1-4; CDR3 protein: ASSPGVNEKLF
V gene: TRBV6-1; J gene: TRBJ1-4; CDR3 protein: ASSIQGAGNEKLF
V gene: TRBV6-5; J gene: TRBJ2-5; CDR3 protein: ASSRGQGDQPQY
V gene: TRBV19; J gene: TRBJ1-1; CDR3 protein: ASRMTGGVSNTEAF
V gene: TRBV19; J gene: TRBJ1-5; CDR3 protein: ASSITIFGTGEVDNQPQH
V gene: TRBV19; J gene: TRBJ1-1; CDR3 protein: ASTVFGGPTEAF
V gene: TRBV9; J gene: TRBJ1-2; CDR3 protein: ASSYSGGGTEGYT
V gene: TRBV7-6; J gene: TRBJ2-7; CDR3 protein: ASSSVLLGRDYEQY
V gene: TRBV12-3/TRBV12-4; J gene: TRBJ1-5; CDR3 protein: ASSLQSAGSGQPQH
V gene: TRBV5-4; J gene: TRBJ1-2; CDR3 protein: ASSHDMTGGYT
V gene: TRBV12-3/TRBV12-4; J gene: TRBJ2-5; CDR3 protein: ASSFQETQY
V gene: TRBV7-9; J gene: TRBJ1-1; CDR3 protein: ASTVGQMNTEAF
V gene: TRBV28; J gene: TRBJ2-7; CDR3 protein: ASSPIPAGVSYYEQY
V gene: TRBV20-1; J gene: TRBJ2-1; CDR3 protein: SASAVNEQF
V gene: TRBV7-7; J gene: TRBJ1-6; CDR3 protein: ASSFDSLNSPLH
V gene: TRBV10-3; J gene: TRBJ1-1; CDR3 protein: ASSLDGQGWTEAF
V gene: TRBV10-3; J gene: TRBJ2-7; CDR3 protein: AIGTVGTEAFYEQY
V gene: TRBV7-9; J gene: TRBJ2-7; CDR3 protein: ASSHRDNYEQY
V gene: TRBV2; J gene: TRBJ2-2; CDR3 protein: ASSQADWTGGRRWTGELF
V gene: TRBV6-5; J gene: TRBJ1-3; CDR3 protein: ASSYSQASGNTIY
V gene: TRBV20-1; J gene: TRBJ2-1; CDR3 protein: SAGNSGGANEQF
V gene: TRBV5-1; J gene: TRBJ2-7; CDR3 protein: ASSYRDRGAYEQY
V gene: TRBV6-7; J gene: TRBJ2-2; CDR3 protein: ASSSWALRGELF
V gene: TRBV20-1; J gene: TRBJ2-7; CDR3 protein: SPRTSAYVEQY
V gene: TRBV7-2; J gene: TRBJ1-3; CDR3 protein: ASKQSYYSGNTIY
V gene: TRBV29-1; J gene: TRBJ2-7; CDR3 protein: SVVGFQKGPTTNEQY
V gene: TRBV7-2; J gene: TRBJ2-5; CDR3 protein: ASSFKPGTQY
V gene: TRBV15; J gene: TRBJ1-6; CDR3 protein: ATSRSTGEALH
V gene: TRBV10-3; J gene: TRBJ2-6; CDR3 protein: AISEGLSGANVLT
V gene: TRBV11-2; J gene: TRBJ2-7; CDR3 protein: ASSLINGAYYEQY
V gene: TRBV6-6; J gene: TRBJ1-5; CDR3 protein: ASSGRSSDAGEPQH
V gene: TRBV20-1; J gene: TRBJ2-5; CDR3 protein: SASISAQEVTQY
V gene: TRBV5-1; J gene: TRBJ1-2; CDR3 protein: ASSQDRQTYGYT
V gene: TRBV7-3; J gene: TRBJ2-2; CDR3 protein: ASSLMSGPNTGELF
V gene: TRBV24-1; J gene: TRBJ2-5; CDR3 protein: ATSDGGQETQY
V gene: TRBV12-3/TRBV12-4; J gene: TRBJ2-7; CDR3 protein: ASSLLNSGREQY
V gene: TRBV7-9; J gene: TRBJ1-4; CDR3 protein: ASSFTEKLF
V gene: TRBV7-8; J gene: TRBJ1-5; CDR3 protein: ASSLERGRWNQSQH
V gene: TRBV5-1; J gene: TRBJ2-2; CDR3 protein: ASSYQDLDGGELF
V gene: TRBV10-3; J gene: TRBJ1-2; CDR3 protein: AISEQTGKVEYGYT
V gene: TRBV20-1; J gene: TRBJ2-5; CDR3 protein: SAGGLAGEGSDQY
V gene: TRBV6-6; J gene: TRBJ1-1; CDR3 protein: ASSPSTGGRAEAF
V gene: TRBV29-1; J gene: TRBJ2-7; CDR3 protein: SVETASYEQY
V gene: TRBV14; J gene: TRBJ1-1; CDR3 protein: ASSQSYRDTEAF
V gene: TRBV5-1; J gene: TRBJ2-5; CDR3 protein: ASNTIGPYQETQY
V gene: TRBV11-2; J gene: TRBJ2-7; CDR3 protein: ASSQGGTVSYEQY
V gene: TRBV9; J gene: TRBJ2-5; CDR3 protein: ASSVRVGQPQY
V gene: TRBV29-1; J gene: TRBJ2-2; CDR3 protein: SARLGAGELF
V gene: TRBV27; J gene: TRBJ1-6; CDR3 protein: ASRRTTLGSSPLH
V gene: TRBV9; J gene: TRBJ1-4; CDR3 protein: ASGMQLMKNCF
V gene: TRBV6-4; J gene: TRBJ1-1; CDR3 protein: ASINSGDTGAF